The T cell receptor beta chain under discussion was sequenced for a study of PD-1 blockade in classical Hodgkin lymphoma. This clone was detected once. Its antigen is still unknown. This CDR3 region has 18 residues. Trimming removed 8 bases at V and 2 bases at J, with 27 bases between. CDR1 is MNHEY, CDR2 SMNVEV, per germline (reference sequence). As for time point: cycle 4 day 1 (C4D1), after more than five weeks of nivolumab. Following autologous stem cell transplantation, relapse occurred in every patient, and exposure to brentuximab vedotin varied. The repertoire was sequenced with immunoSEQ multiplex PCR; TCRdb's copy has only in-frame clones and lacks some. The sample includes about 44,000 clones, 60% to 75% seen only once; the top ten take 2.5% to 3.5%. Findings and caveats of the study: Patients with a complete response exhibited baseline diversity comparable to newly diagnosed patients. Repertoire difference causes, possibly disease activity or prior therapy, remain undefined.

The TCR comes from a human donor with classical Hodgkin lymphoma. Sequences were derived from peripheral blood mononuclear cells (PBMCs), sampled before the fourth cycle of nivolumab. The chain employs TRBV27 and TRBJ1-1, with D perhaps matching TRBD1 (5 bases). Here the CDR3 reads CASGDLNRYPRRNTEAFF. CDR3 DNA: TGTGCCAGCGGGGATCTTAACAGGTACCCAAGACGAAACACTGAAGCTTTCTTT.